One and the same sample provided the 27 T cell receptor beta chains below, sequenced in a study of T cells expressing NK-cell markers. TCRdb reprocessed the 5' RACE reads, with one entry per CDR3 protein and no DNA. This sample contains over 100,000 distinct CDR3 sequences. Sequencing input: blood T cells: a sorted CD56 or NKG2C T cell subset, CD4+ or CD8+ T cells, or bulk PBMC T cells (not recorded which). The receptors come from a woman aged 18-69 years in good health.

The chain combines TRBV4-3 with TRBJ2-1. The CDR3 has 15 residues. Germline lookup yields CDR1 LGHNA and CDR2 YSLEER. The CDR3 here is CASSQVGRAYNEQFF.

The gene calls are TRBV7-9 and TRBJ2-5. The CDR3 runs to 13 residues. Germline lookup yields CDR1 SEHNR and CDR2 FQNEAQ (reference sequence). Here the CDR3 reads CASSLELRETQYF.

The V gene is TRBV25-1, the J gene TRBJ2-1; without DNA, the TCRdb call of TRBD1 cannot be checked. The CDR3 extends over 15 amino acids. The germline gives CDR1 MGHDK, CDR2 SYGVNS. The CDR3 protein is CASLSETGSYNEQFF.

This chain connects TRBV6-2 or TRBV6-3 to TRBJ2-7; TCRdb selects TRBD1, and the lack of DNA leaves this call unchecked. Germline V gene sequence: CDR1 MNHEY, CDR2 SVGEGT. The CDR3 covers 13 residues. CDR3 region: CATHLRDPYEQYF.

The chain couples TRBV7-9 to TRBJ1-1; the TRBD1 assignment by TCRdb is unverifiable without DNA. The CDR3 spans 15 residues. Germline V gene data show CDR1 as SEHNR and CDR2 as FQNEAQ (reference sequence). The CDR3 reads CASSAGQGLNTEAFF.

J is TRBJ2-7 and V is TRBV16; without DNA, the TCRdb call of TRBD1 cannot be checked. Germline V lookup: CDR1 KGHSY, CDR2 FQNENV. The CDR3 is made up of 17 amino acids. CDR3 amino acids: CASSQLLVAGYHQEQYF.

This sequence joins TRBV7-9 and TRBJ2-7; without DNA, the TCRdb call of TRBD1 cannot be checked. The germline CDR1 and CDR2 sequences are SEHNR and FQNEAQ (reference sequence). The CDR3 covers 15 residues. The CDR3 here is CASSVSGTGLSEQYF.

The chain joins TRBV20-1 to TRBJ2-3; TCRdb proposes TRBD1, but this gene call is untestable without DNA. This CDR3 region has 14 residues. Germline V lookup: CDR1 DFQATT, CDR2 SNEGSKA (reference sequence). The CDR3 reads CSARAEGGRDTQYF.

The chain couples TRBV12-3 or TRBV12-4 to TRBJ2-5; TCRdb names TRBD1, which stays unverified in the absence of DNA. The CDR3 runs 15 residues. The CDR3 reads CASSPPTGVLETQYF.

The chain carries TRBV4-3 and TRBJ2-7; checking the TCRdb D call of TRBD2 is not possible without DNA. Germline CDR1 reads LGHNA; CDR2 reads YSLEER. CDR3 size: 14 residues. The chain's CDR3 is CASSQDRANYEQYF.

This CDR3 is CASTTAARQEYNEQFF. The chain employs TRBV12-3 or TRBV12-4 and TRBJ2-1; the TRBD1 assignment by TCRdb is unverifiable without DNA. The CDR3 spans 16 residues.

The CDR3 region is CAWSALVHQETQYF. The chain joins TRBV30 to TRBJ2-5. CDR1 and CDR2 (germline): GTSNPN, SVGIG (reference sequence). CDR3 length: 14 amino acids.

This chain links TRBV6-2 or TRBV6-3 with TRBJ2-1; TCRdb's D call, TRBD2, is unchecked because there is no DNA. This CDR3 contains 14 residues. Germline V gene data show CDR1 as MNHEY and CDR2 as SVGEGT. Here the CDR3 reads CASSASGWSSEQFF.

By frequency, this clonotype is medium-sized. CDR3 protein: CASSLGLGNEAFF. The chain is built from TRBV7-6 and TRBJ1-1. Germline V lookup: CDR1 SGHVS, CDR2 FNYEAQ. The CDR3 sequence is 13 residues long.

This rearrangement joins TRBV12-3 or TRBV12-4 to TRBJ1-1; TCRdb lists TRBD1, though no DNA is available to test this call. The CDR3 extends over 14 amino acids. The CDR3 reads CASSTDSLNTEAFF.

The gene calls are TRBV7-9 and TRBJ1-4. Germline CDR1 reads SEHNR; CDR2 reads FQNEAQ (reference sequence). The CDR3 is 14 amino acids. CDR3 residues: CASSLQESNEKLFF.

The rearrangement joins TRBV6-2 or TRBV6-3 to TRBJ2-7; TCRdb's D call of TRBD2 is untestable without DNA. Germline V CDR1 and CDR2: MNHEY, SVGEGT. The CDR3 length is 14 residues. The CDR3 protein is CASRTSVSSYEQYF.

The V call is TRBV27, the J call TRBJ2-1; as DNA is missing, the TRBD1 call by TCRdb cannot be tested. Germline V gene lookup returns CDR1 MNHEY and CDR2 SMNVEV (reference sequence). The CDR3 sequence is 16 residues long. This chain's CDR3 is CASSLWGTGGDNEQFF.

This chain joins TRBV9 and TRBJ2-7; without DNA, the TCRdb call of TRBD1 cannot be checked. The CDR3 sequence is 15 residues long. In germline, CDR1 is SGDLS, CDR2 YYNGEE. CDR3 in amino acids: CASSAGQGATYEQYF.

The chain uses TRBV5-1 and TRBJ2-1. Germline V gene sequence: CDR1 SGHRS, CDR2 YFSETQ. There are 12 residues in the CDR3. The CDR3 sequence is CASSPANWEQFF.

The chain carries TRBV28 and TRBJ2-7; TCRdb gives TRBD2 as the D gene, but with no DNA this cannot be confirmed. Germline values: CDR1 MDHEN, CDR2 SYDVKM. This CDR3 has 15 amino acids. The CDR3: CASSLGTSGTYEQYF.

The rearrangement links TRBV27 to TRBJ2-1; TCRdb's assignment of TRBD2 cannot be checked, as there is no DNA. Germline-derived CDR1 and CDR2 are MNHEY and SMNVEV (reference sequence). The CDR3 runs 16 residues. The CDR3 region is CASSPTGLGAYNEQFF.

The chain links TRBV7-8 to TRBJ1-1; TCRdb indicates TRBD1, and absent DNA this call remains unverified. Germline CDR1 reads SGHVS; CDR2 reads FQNEAQ. The CDR3 is made up of 16 amino acids. This CDR3 is CASSPGTGLLNTEAFF.

This chain links TRBV2 with TRBJ2-3; the D gene TCRdb calls, TRBD1, cannot be checked with no DNA. The germline V gene encodes CDR1 SNHLY and CDR2 FYNNEI. The length of the CDR3 is 12 residues. CDR3 sequence: CASGTGADTQYF.

The rearrangement uses TRBV5-5 and TRBJ2-1. Germline-derived CDR1 and CDR2 are SGHKS and YYEKEE (reference sequence). The CDR3 has 13 amino acids. The CDR3: CASSLGSYNEQFF.

The chain carries TRBV7-2 and TRBJ1-3; the TCRdb call, TRBD1, lacks DNA for checking. CDR1 and CDR2 from the germline V gene are SGHTA and FQGNSA. The CDR3 runs 14 residues. CDR3 sequence: CASSSQGTGNTIYF.

The chain couples TRBV12-3 or TRBV12-4 to TRBJ2-1. The CDR3 extends over 16 amino acids. CDR3 protein: CASSFYVEPNYNEQFF.